One and the same sample provided the 24 T cell receptor beta chains below, sequenced in a study of stem cell transplantation in POMP-related autoinflammatory disease. Libraries were prepared by immunoSEQ multiplex PCR; TCRdb keeps only in-frame clonotypes and omits some of them. The sample comprises 33,000 or so clones, just over 85% of which are singletons, and approximately 0.71% rests with the top ten. The material was CD4+ T cells from PBMCs, obtained before stem cell transplantation. The source of these receptors is a human donor with POMP-related autoinflammation and immune dysregulation (PRAID).

The chain employs TRBV6-5 and TRBJ2-1; perhaps D is TRBD1 or TRBD2 (5 bases each). V was cut by 4 bases and J by 10 bases, with 17 bases left in between. The CDR3 runs 14 residues. The germline V gene has CDR1 MNHEY and CDR2 SVGAGI. In DNA, the CDR3 is TGTGCCAGCAGTTGGGGGACCTCCCAAGAGGAGCAGTTCTTC. It translates to CASSWGTSQEEQFF.

The V call is TRBV11-3, the J call TRBJ2-3; D not resolved. Germline CDR1 reads SGHNT; CDR2 reads YENEEA. This CDR3 is built from 12 residues. Trimming took off 0 bases at V and 6 bases at J, with 4 bases between the two ends. CDR3 in amino acids: CASSLDRDTQYF. In DNA form, the CDR3 reads TGTGCCAGCAGCTTAGACAGGGATACGCAGTATTTT.

The V and J genes are TRBV7-9 and TRBJ1-3; D is ambiguous. With 4 bases removed from V and 0 bases from J, the gap between germline ends came to 10 bases. The germline gives CDR1 SEHNR, CDR2 FQNEAQ (reference sequence). The length of the CDR3 is 15 residues. CDR3 sequence reads: CASSSGPFSGNTIYF. The CDR3 nucleotides are TGTGCCAGCAGCTCCGGACCGTTCTCTGGAAACACCATATATTTT.

V is TRBV5-2 and J is TRBJ1-2. TRBV5-2 is marked as a pseudogene. The CDR3 consists of 16 residues. The CDR3 sequence is CASKAIRVRKTYGYTF. The CDR3 bases are TGTGCCAGCAAAGCCATACGAGTACGAAAGACCTATGGCTACACCTTC.

V usage is TRBV6-6 and J usage is TRBJ2-5; D not resolved. The DNA matches TRBJ2-7 better at its end, which makes the J call doubtful. The germline CDR1 and CDR2 sequences are MNHNY and SVGAGI (reference sequence). This CDR3 is 14 amino acids long. In DNA form, the CDR3 reads TGTGCCAGCAGTTCCCGTGACAAGTCCTACGAGCAGTACTTC. Its translation: CASSSRDKSYEQYF.

This clone appeared a few times. This chain connects TRBV30 to TRBJ1-1; D is possibly TRBD1 (6 bases). CDR3 size: 13 residues. Trimming took off 7 bases at V and 5 bases at J, with 17 bases between the two ends. Germline values: CDR1 GTSNPN, CDR2 SVGIG (reference sequence). The CDR3 loop reads CALSGGRRTEAFF. The CDR3 coding sequence is TGTGCCTTAAGTGGGGGGCGCAGGACTGAAGCTTTCTTT.

The V gene is TRBV6-5, the J gene TRBJ1-2; 9 bases match TRBD1. Germline CDR1 reads MNHEY; CDR2 reads SVGAGI. The CDR3 covers 15 residues. V shed 2 bases and J 7 bases; nucleotides not matched to a gene: 8. This CDR3 reads CASSYGGTGMGGYTF. CDR3 nucleotides: TGTGCCAGCAGTTACGGGGGGACAGGGATGGGTGGCTACACCTTC.

This chain joins TRBV28 and TRBJ1-3; D gene ambiguous. CDR3 length: 12 amino acids. Germline CDR1 reads MDHEN; CDR2 reads SYDVKM. V shed 3 bases and J shed 5 bases, with 5 bases lying between them. The CDR3 is CASSFQRNTIYF. The CDR3 nucleotides read TGTGCCAGCAGTTTTCAGAGAAACACCATATATTTT.

The V gene is TRBV18, the J gene TRBJ2-2, with unresolved D. V was pared by 2 bases and J by 7 bases, with 11 bases between. The CDR3 is 14 residues long. Germline CDR1 is KGHSH and CDR2 is LQKENI. CDR3 DNA sequence: TGTGCCAGCTCACCATCGGTGGGGATCGGGGAGCTGTTTTTT. Protein: CASSPSVGIGELFF.

The V call is TRBV4-1, the J call TRBJ1-1, with D possibly being TRBD1 (5 bases). V was cut by 0 bases and J by 7 bases, with 12 bases left in between. CDR3 length equals 14 residues. The germline V gene encodes CDR1 MGHRA and CDR2 YSYEKL. For the CDR3, the DNA is TGCGCCAGCAGCCAAGAGGGGGTTACGAGTGAAGCTTTCTTT. Its translation is CASSQEGVTSEAFF.

This rearrangement joins TRBV28 to TRBJ2-2, with D maybe TRBD2 (5 bases). The CDR3 has 15 amino acids. Germline-derived CDR1 and CDR2 are MDHEN and SYDVKM. The ends were cut back, 3 bases at V and 4 bases at J, with 12 bases in the middle. This CDR3 is CASSFSGSGTGELFF. The CDR3 DNA follows: TGTGCCAGCAGTTTTTCGGGGAGCGGCACCGGGGAGCTGTTTTTT.

The J gene is TRBJ1-5, the V gene TRBV12-2. TRBV12-2 corresponds to a pseudogene. The CDR3 loop spans 13 amino acids. The CDR3 is CASRLGLGGPQHF. CDR3 DNA sequence: TGTGCAAGTCGCTTAGGGTTGGGTGGGCCCCAGCATTTT.

This clone came up a few times. The chain recombines TRBV7-9 with TRBJ2-7; weak D call: TRBD1 (6 bases). Germline lookup yields CDR1 SEHNR and CDR2 FQNEAQ (reference sequence). With 5 bases removed from V and 3 bases from J, the gap between germline ends came to 23 bases. CDR3 length: 17 residues. The DNA for the CDR3 is TGTGCCAGCAGCACTCAAGAGGGACAAGGGGTCTTCTACGAGCAGTACTTC. This gives the protein CASSTQEGQGVFYEQYF.

The chain recombines TRBV9 with TRBJ1-6; no clear D. The CDR3 loop spans 15 amino acids. Germline assignment: CDR1 SGDLS and CDR2 YYNGEE. Trimming left V 0 bases short and J 7 bases short, with 11 bases between. The CDR3 loop reads CASSVAGSMNSPLHF. Here the CDR3 DNA reads TGTGCCAGCAGCGTAGCTGGGTCCATGAATTCACCCCTCCACTTT.

The chain recombines TRBV5-4 with TRBJ2-3; either TRBD1 or TRBD2 may supply D (6 bases each). The CDR3 spans 14 residues. Trimming shortened V by 4 bases and J by 1 base, and 10 bases separated the two germline ends. The germline V gene has CDR1 SGHNT and CDR2 YYREEE (reference sequence). This CDR3 is CASSPRGGTDTQYF. CDR3 coding DNA: TGTGCCAGCAGCCCGAGGGGGGGCACAGATACGCAGTATTTT.

The chain uses TRBV25-1 and TRBJ2-2, with D perhaps given as TRBD1 or TRBD2 (5 bases each). V lost 2 bases, J lost 9 bases, and 19 bases lay in between. The germline gives CDR1 MGHDK, CDR2 SYGVNS. This CDR3 has 16 amino acids. The CDR3 DNA reads TGTGCCAGCAGTGAAGGGTACCGGGGCATGACCCGGGAGCTGTTTTTT. Translation gives CASSEGYRGMTRELFF.

This chain links TRBV9 with TRBJ1-4; D possibly corresponds to TRBD1 (5 bases). V was trimmed by 4 bases and J by 4 bases, leaving 11 bases between them. The CDR3 extends over 14 amino acids. Germline V CDR1 and CDR2: SGDLS, YYNGEE. CDR3 protein: CASSPGRINEKLFF. CDR3 nucleotides: TGTGCCAGCAGCCCGGGGCGGATTAATGAAAAACTGTTTTTT.

This clone has only a few counts. V gene TRBV25-1 combines with J gene TRBJ1-5; D remains ambiguous. The CDR3 loop spans 15 amino acids. Per germline, CDR1 MGHDK and CDR2 SYGVNS. V lost 1 base to trimming and J lost 5 bases, with 12 bases between them. This chain's CDR3 is CASSESGGRDQPQHF. The CDR3 bases are TGTGCCAGCAGTGAATCGGGAGGGAGGGATCAGCCCCAGCATTTT.

This clone was seen only once. The CDR3 nucleotides are TGTGCCAGCAGCTTAGGGAGGGGGCGCGGGGTCCAAGAGACCCAGTACTTC. Translated, it gives CASSLGRGRGVQETQYF. The V gene is TRBV5-6, the J gene TRBJ2-5; D may correspond to TRBD1 or TRBD2 (7 bases each). Trimming removed 2 bases at V and 1 base at J, with 18 bases between. The CDR3 is 17 amino acids. Germline CDR1 is SGHDT and CDR2 is YYEEEE.

CDR3 sequence: CASSLEGADRAHEQYF. The CDR3 region has the DNA TGTGCCAGCAGCTTAGAGGGGGCGGACAGGGCTCATGAGCAGTACTTC. The V call is TRBV7-9, the J call TRBJ2-7, with TRBD1 identical over 8 bases. Germline lookup yields CDR1 SEHNR and CDR2 FQNEAQ (reference sequence). The CDR3 has 16 residues. Trimming removed 1 base from V and 7 bases from J; junction bases left unmatched: 12.

V and J are TRBV27 and TRBJ2-7; TRBD2 might be the D (9 bases). Trimming pared 4 bases from V and 4 bases from J, leaving 23 bases between. CDR1 and CDR2 from the germline V gene are MNHEY and SMNVEV (reference sequence). The CDR3 extends over 17 amino acids. In DNA, the CDR3 is TGTGCCAGCAGTTCACCGGGACAGGCGGGGGGGGTATACGAGCAGTACTTC. It is translated as CASSSPGQAGGVYEQYF.

This sequence joins TRBV4-2 and TRBJ2-2; tentative D call: TRBD1 (6 bases). Per the germline V gene, CDR1 is LGHNA and CDR2 is YNFKEQ. V lost 0 bases, J lost 4 bases, and 9 bases lay in between. This CDR3 is 15 amino acids long. The CDR3 protein is CASSQEPRGTGELFF. The CDR3 coding sequence is TGTGCCAGCAGCCAAGAACCCAGGGGCACCGGGGAGCTGTTTTTT.

The chain employs TRBV7-9 and TRBJ1-6; a weak D match, TRBD1 (6 bases). The CDR3 contains 16 residues. Germline lookup yields CDR1 SEHNR and CDR2 FQNEAQ (reference sequence). V lost 1 base to trimming and J lost 7 bases, with 14 bases between them. The CDR3 sequence is CASSLGYRALNSPLHF. CDR3 coding DNA: TGTGCCAGCAGCTTAGGATACAGGGCCCTCAATTCACCCCTCCACTTT.

V is TRBV5-4 and J is TRBJ2-5, with D unclear. The CDR3 runs 12 residues. The V and J ends lost 4 bases and 5 bases respectively, with 9 bases between them. Germline V gene data show CDR1 as SGHNT and CDR2 as YYREEE (reference sequence). The CDR3 loop reads CASSPAAETQYF. Written as DNA, the CDR3 is TGTGCCAGCAGCCCGGCGGCGGAGACCCAGTACTTC.